This is a list of T cell receptor beta chains from one sample in a study of T cell repertoires in cytomegalovirus infection. TCRdb re-called the reads with MiXCR, one entry per CDR3 protein. The sample has 110,000 or so distinct CDR3 sequences, 30% to 35% seen once. Antigens for these TCRs are unknown. Material: CD8+ T cells from cultured PBMCs, obtained from culture after CMV antigen stimulation. These receptors came from a human donor in good health (CMV status not recorded). Some clones in this sample may be carry-over from other donors' samples. CDR3s include the opening cysteine and the closing phenylalanine or tryptophan. Fields, in order: clone size, V gene, D gene, J gene, CDR3 DNA, CDR3 protein. The D gene is left open where the match is weak. Expanded clones get a size class; other rows say once, few or many, or leave the size out.

>many|TRBV6-1|TRBD2|TRBJ2-2
TGTGCCAGCAGTCGGACTAGCGGGGACACCGGGGAGCTGTTTTTT
CASSRTSGDTGELFF
>-|TRBV4-1|-|TRBJ1-1
TGTGCCAGCAGCCAAGAAGAGGGCATGAACACTGAAGCTTTCTTT
CASSQEEGMNTEAFF
>-|TRBV7-2|TRBD2|TRBJ2-5
TGTGCCAGCATCCACCGGTGGGGGGGGTGGGAGACCCAGTACTTC
CASIHRWGGWETQYF
>-|TRBV5-1|TRBD1|TRBJ2-3
TGCGCCAGCAGCACAAAGGACCCGGGACAGGGAATGACAGATACGCAGTATTTT
CASSTKDPGQGMTDTQYF
>-|TRBV2|-|TRBJ1-6
TGTGCCAGCAGTGGGCAGGGAAGTAACTCACCCCTCCACTTT
CASSGQGSNSPLHF
>-|TRBV7-2|-|TRBJ2-7
TGTGCCAGCAGCCTGGGACTCTTTCGCGAGCAGTACTTC
CASSLGLFREQYF
>many|TRBV6-5|TRBD1|TRBJ1-4
TGTGCCAGCAGCCCACAGGGGCTAAGGGAAAAACTGTTTTTT
CASSPQGLREKLFF
>-|TRBV6-4|TRBD1|TRBJ2-2
TGTGCCAGCAGTGCCGGACAGGCGAACACCGGGGAGCTGTTTTTT
CASSAGQANTGELFF
>-|TRBV10-2|TRBD1|TRBJ1-5
TGCGCCAGCAGCCCTGGACAGGGCGCTCAGCCCCAGCATTTT
CASSPGQGAQPQHF
>many|TRBV7-6|TRBD2|TRBJ2-3
TGTGCCAGCAGCCTAAGGGGAGGGCAGACTAGCACAGATACGCAGTATTTT
CASSLRGGQTSTDTQYF